This T cell receptor beta chain was recorded in a study of spatial heterogeneity in lung cancer (dated by TCRdb to the late 2010s). Background on the whole study: Samples were obtained from around 72 patients with early-stage, untreated non-small cell lung cancer from the lung TRACERx cohort. Beta-chain transcripts were consistently detected in greater numbers than alpha-chain transcripts, which likely reflects a higher abundance of beta-chain transcripts. In the raw uncorrected reads, each unique combination of TCR and UMI appeared more than ten times on average. In non-small cell lung cancer, the study quantitatively compared TCR alpha and beta repertoires across several tumor regions, matched nontumor lung, and blood. Both alpha and beta chains were TCR-sequenced in samples taken at surgery, namely 220 tumor regions, under 80 matched nontumor lung samples and 55 to 60 PBMC samples. Follow-up PBMC samples were sequenced whenever the samples were available, and the median time to follow-up was approximately 24 months after resection. Nonsynonymous mutation counts, determined by whole-exome sequencing of tumor tissue, were related to TCR repertoire features.

Libraries were constructed by 5' RACE. The instrument given in TCRdb is NextSeq 500. To allow correction of PCR and sequencing errors, the TCR library protocol tagged every TCR cDNA molecule with a unique molecular identifier. For the original study's pipeline: TCR identification, UMI-based error correction and CDR3 extraction were performed with Decombinator tools. Expanded TCRs were defined as those above a frequency of 2 per 1,000, corresponding to the top 1% of the tumor frequency distribution. Renyi diversity was computed with the R vegan package after each repertoire had been subsampled 100 times to 5,000 TCRs. CDR3 similarity networks were built from amino acid triplet string-kernel similarity, with CDR3s being connected when pairwise similarity was above 0.82. The public sequencing data were trimmed at Q25 with fastp and processed into clonotypes with MiXCR by TCRdb, which kept only in-frame beta chains. Rows are combined by CDR3 protein, so each entry shows the most common genes and DNA. It is TCRdb's table, rather than the study itself, that gives the V and J calls and clone size. The sample table holds around 10,000 distinct CDR3 sequences, of which 20% to 25% were seen once. Around two fifths of the sample goes to the ten largest clones.

Per the germline V gene, SGHRS is the CDR1 and YFSETQ is the CDR2. Measured from the cysteine to the phenylalanine, the CDR3 is 13 residues long. CDR3 DNA only is kept here, 39 bases in frame from base 1. At the junction V is shortened by 3 bases and J by 2 bases; bases outside the gene matches: 1. Ten or more counts support this clonotype. The antigen it recognizes is unknown. No much larger clone is present one base from it, and per-base qualities are unavailable. Reading the label with the study, this specimen's time point is: blood at routine non-recurrence follow-up after resection. For TCR sequencing, whole RNA was extracted from tumor and nontumor lung tissue, or from cryopreserved PBMC samples, and no cell sorting was done. A patient was chosen for TCR sequencing only when enough RNA was available from at least two tumor regions. Results and caveats for the whole study, not just this receptor: Confirming at a functional level the hypothesis that regional TCRs recognize regional mutations was considered to require additional single-cell paired TCR alpha and beta sequencing. Only roughly 13 patients were included in the comparisons of baseline and follow-up blood repertoires. Ubiquitous expanded tumor TCRs showed up in blood more often at tumor resection than at routine follow-up.

In this chain, TRBV5-1 is recombined with TRBJ2-5, and TRBD2 aligns with 7 junction nucleotides. This sequence originates from a male donor with early-stage non-small cell lung cancer. The material was PBMCs, obtained at follow-up. For the CDR3, the sequence is CASSSGLQETQYF. The nucleotide sequence is given as TGCGCCAGCAGCTCGGGACTACAAGAGACCCAGTACTTC. Extended through the reference TRBV5-1 and TRBJ2-5 proteins, this CDR3 yields the full variable domain: KAGVTQTPRYLIKTRGQQVTLSCSPISGHRSVSWYQQTPGQGLQFLFEYFSETQRNKGNFPGRFSGRQFSNSRSEMNVSTLELGDSALYLCASSSGLQETQYFGPGTRLLVL.